In this sample, the clone carrying this T cell receptor (beta chain) turned up a few times. The antigen remains undetermined. The data originate from a study of type 1 regulatory T cells. TCRdb reprocessed the reads with MiXCR, giving one entry per CDR3 protein. The sample consists of approximately 21,000 distinct CDR3 sequences, roughly half of them appearing once. CDR1 ENHRY and CDR2 SYGVKD come from the germline V gene. With 10 bases removed from V and 0 bases from J, the gap between germline ends came to 16 bases. The CDR3 sequence is 16 residues long. The chain joins TRBV10-3 to TRBJ1-6; no definite D call. The TCR originated in a human donor in good health. The sample comprised cultured T cells, either the whole culture or a sorted T cell fraction (not recorded which). CDR3 DNA sequence: TGTGCCACCACCGTCGGTGGGAGCTCCTATAATTCACCCCTCCACTTT. This sequence encodes CATTVGGSSYNSPLHF.